The 9 T cell receptor beta chains below come from one sample, sequenced in a study of blood T cell repertoires in COVID-19. Assay: immunoSEQ multiplex PCR; the TCRdb copy retains only in-frame clones and omits some. The data hold around 500,000 clones, with approximately 90% observed a single time. The source material was PBMCs or T cells enriched from blood (not recorded which). These receptors were obtained from a woman aged 55-69 years who had recovered from COVID-19.

The chain carries TRBV7-8 and TRBJ2-7; 8 positions agree with TRBD2. Germline V gene lookup returns CDR1 SGHVS and CDR2 FQNEAQ. CDR3 length equals 15 residues. V shed 3 bases and J 3 bases; nucleotides not matched to a gene: 7. In nucleotides, the CDR3 is TGTGCCAGCAGCTTGGGGGCGGGGGGTTTCTACGAGCAGTACTTC. Translating it yields CASSLGAGGFYEQYF.

The chain employs TRBV5-1 and TRBJ1-2; 8 nucleotides line up with TRBD1. The CDR3 length is 14 residues. CDR1 is SGHRS and CDR2 is YFSETQ in the germline V gene. The ends lost 3 bases at V and 6 bases at J; junction bases unmatched: 7. CDR3: CASSSPGQVDGYTF. CDR3 DNA: TGCGCCAGCAGCTCGCCGGGACAGGTCGATGGCTACACCTTC.

This CDR3 is CASSLGTGANNQPQHF. CDR3 DNA: TGCGCCAGCAGCCTCGGGACAGGGGCAAATAATCAGCCCCAGCATTTT. The chain uses TRBV4-1 and TRBJ1-5; 10 bases align to TRBD1. V dropped 4 bases and J dropped 4; count of bases not matched to a gene: 7. The CDR3 runs 16 residues. CDR1 and CDR2 (germline): MGHRA, YSYEKL.

This chain uses TRBV2 with TRBJ2-3; 9 bases agree with TRBD2. V trimming: 7 bases; J trimming: 4 bases; junction bases outside the gene matches: 9. The CDR3 extends over 15 amino acids. Germline CDR1 is SNHLY and CDR2 is FYNNEI. The CDR3 sequence: CASMEGLAAADTQYF. The CDR3 DNA sequence: TGTGCCAGCATGGAGGGACTAGCAGCAGCAGATACGCAGTATTTT.

V gene TRBV12-1 combines with J gene TRBJ1-1. TRBV12-1 is assigned pseudogene status. The CDR3 spans 16 residues. CDR3 amino acids: CASSLGRGGLNTEAFF. CDR3 sequence (DNA): TGTGCCAGCAGCTTAGGGCGGGGCGGCTTGAACACTGAAGCTTTCTTT.

The V call is TRBV28, the J call TRBJ1-5; D remains ambiguous. This CDR3 is 12 amino acids long. Deletions cut 2 bases from V and 6 bases from J, with 5 bases between. CDR1 is MDHEN, CDR2 SYDVKM, per germline. In DNA form, the CDR3 reads TGTGCCAGCAGTTTAAATAGTCAGCCCCAGCATTTT. Residues: CASSLNSQPQHF.

The chain is built from TRBV18 and TRBJ2-6; TRBD1 matches 7 bases. The germline gives CDR1 KGHSH, CDR2 LQKENI. The CDR3 loop spans 16 amino acids. The V segment lost 1 base and the J segment 4 bases; nucleotides outside the gene matches: 4. The CDR3 nucleotides are TGTGCCAGCTCACCACTACAGGGGTACGGGGCCAACGTCCTGACTTTC. This gives the protein CASSPLQGYGANVLTF. Full variable domain (outside the CDR3, taken from reference TRBV18 and TRBJ2-6): NAGVMQNPRHLVRRRGQEARLRCSPMKGHSHVYWYRQLPEEGLKFMVYLQKENIIDESGMPKERFSAEFPKEGPSILRIQQVVRGDSAAYFCASSPLQGYGANVLTFGAGSRLTVL.

The chain recombines TRBV3-1 (or the pseudogene TRBV3-2) with TRBJ1-1; D perhaps matches TRBD1 (6 bases). V lost 4 bases, J lost 3 bases, and 12 bases lay in between. The length of the CDR3 is 14 residues. CDR1 is LGHDT and CDR2 is YNNKEL in the germline V gene (reference sequence). CDR3 nucleotides: TGTGCCAGCAGCCGCCAGGGGTTCCACACTGAAGCTTTCTTT. It specifies CASSRQGFHTEAFF.

The chain is built from TRBV4-1 and TRBJ1-4; possible D gene TRBD1, 6 bases. CDR1 and CDR2 from the germline V gene are MGHRA and YSYEKL. Trimming removed 0 bases from V and 4 bases from J, with 15 bases in between. The CDR3 has 17 amino acids. CDR3 DNA sequence: TGCGCCAGCAGCCAAGATAAGTTTACAGGGATTAATGAAAAACTGTTTTTT. Translating gives CASSQDKFTGINEKLFF.